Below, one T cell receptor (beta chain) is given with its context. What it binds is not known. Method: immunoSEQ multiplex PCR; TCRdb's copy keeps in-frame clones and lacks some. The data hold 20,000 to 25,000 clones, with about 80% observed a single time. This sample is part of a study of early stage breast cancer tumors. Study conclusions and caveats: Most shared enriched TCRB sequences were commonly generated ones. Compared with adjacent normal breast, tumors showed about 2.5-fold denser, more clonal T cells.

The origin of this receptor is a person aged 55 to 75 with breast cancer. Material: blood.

CDR3 amino acids: CASSPRGLAREQYF. In DNA form, the CDR3 reads TGTGCCAGCAGCCCCCGAGGACTAGCAAGGGAGCAGTACTTC. This sequence joins TRBV11-3 and TRBJ2-7; 8 bases match TRBD2. The CDR3 has 14 amino acids. Germline trimming cut 5 bases from V and 7 bases from J; bases unmatched to any gene: 10. In germline, CDR1 is SGHNT, CDR2 YENEEA.